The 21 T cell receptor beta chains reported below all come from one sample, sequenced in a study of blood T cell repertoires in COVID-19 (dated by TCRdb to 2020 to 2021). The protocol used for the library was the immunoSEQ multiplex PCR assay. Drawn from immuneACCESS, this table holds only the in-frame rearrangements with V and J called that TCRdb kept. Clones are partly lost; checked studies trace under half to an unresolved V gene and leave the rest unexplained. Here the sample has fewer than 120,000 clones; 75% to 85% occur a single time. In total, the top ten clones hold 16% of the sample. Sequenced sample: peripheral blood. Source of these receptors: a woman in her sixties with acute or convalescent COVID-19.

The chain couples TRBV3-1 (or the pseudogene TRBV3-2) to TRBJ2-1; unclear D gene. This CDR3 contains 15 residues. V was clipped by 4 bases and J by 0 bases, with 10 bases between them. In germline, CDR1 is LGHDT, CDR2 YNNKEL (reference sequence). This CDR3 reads CASSRLLSSYNEQFF. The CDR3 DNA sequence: TGTGCCAGCAGCCGACTTCTGAGCTCCTACAATGAGCAGTTCTTC.

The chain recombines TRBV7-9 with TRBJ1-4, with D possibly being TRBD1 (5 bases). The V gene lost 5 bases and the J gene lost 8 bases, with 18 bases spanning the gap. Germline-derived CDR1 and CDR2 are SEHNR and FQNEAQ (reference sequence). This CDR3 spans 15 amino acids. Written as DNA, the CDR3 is TGTGCCAGCAGCATACCCGGCGGGGGTGGGGAAAAACTGTTTTTT. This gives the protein CASSIPGGGGEKLFF. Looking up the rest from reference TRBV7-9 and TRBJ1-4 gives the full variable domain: DTGVSQNPRHKITKRGQNVTFRCDPISEHNRLYWYRQTLGQGPEFLTYFQNEAQLEKSRLLSDRFSAERPKGSFSTLEIQRTEQGDSAMYLCASSIPGGGGEKLFFGSGTQLSVL.

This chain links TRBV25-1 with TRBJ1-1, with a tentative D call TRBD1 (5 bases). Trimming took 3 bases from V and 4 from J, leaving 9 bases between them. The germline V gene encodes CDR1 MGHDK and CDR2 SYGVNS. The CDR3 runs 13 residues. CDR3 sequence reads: CASSEGGRTEAFF. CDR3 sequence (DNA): TGTGCCAGCAGTGAGGGGGGACGCACTGAAGCTTTCTTT.

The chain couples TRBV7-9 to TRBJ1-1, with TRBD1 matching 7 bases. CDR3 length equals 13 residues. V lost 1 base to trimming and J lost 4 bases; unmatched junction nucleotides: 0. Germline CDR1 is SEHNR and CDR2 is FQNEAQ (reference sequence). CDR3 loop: CASSLEGATEAFF. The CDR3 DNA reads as TGTGCCAGCAGCTTAGAGGGGGCCACTGAAGCTTTCTTT.

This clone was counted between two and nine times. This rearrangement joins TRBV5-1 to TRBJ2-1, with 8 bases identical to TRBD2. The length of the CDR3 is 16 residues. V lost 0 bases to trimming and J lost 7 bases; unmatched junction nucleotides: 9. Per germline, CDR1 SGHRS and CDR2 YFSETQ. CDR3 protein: CASSLATGGPDNEQFF. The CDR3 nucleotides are TGCGCCAGCAGCTTGGCCACGGGGGGGCCGGATAATGAGCAGTTCTTC.

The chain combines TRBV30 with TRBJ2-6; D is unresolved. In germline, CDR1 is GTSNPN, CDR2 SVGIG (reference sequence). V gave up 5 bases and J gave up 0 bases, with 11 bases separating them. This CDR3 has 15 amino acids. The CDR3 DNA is TGTGCCTGGCAGACCCGGAGCTCTGGGGCCAACGTCCTGACTTTC. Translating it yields CAWQTRSSGANVLTF.

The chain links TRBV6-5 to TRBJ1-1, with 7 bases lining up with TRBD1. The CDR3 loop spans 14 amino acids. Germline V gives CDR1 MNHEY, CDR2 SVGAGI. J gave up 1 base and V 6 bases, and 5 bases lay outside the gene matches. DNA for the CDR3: TGTGCCAGCAGGGTAGGGACAGCGAACACTGAAGCTTTCTTT. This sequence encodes CASRVGTANTEAFF.

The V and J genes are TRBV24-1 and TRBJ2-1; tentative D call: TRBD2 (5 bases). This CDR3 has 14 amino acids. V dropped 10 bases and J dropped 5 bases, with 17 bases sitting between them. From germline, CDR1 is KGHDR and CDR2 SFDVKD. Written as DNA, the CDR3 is TGTGCCACTCGGAGTCCCCGGGGTGACAATGAGCAGTTCTTC. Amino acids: CATRSPRGDNEQFF.

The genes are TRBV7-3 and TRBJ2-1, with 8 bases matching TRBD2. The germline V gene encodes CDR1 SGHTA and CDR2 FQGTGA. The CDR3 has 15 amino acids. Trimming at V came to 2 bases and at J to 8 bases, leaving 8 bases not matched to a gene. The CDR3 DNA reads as TGTGCCAGCAGCTTAGTCGCGGGGGGTATGGATGAGCAGTTCTTC. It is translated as CASSLVAGGMDEQFF.

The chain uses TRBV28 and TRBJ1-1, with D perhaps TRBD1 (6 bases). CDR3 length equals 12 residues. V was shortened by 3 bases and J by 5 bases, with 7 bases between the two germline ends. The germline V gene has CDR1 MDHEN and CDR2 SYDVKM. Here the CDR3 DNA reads TGTGCCAGCAGTTTGAGGGGGACTGAAGCTTTCTTT. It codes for CASSLRGTEAFF.

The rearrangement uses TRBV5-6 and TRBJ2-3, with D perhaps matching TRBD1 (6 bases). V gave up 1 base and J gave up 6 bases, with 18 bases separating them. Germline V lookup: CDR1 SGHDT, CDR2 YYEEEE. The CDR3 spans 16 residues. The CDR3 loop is CASSLPLGRGTDTQYF. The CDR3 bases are TGTGCCAGCAGCTTGCCGCTGGGCAGGGGAACGGATACGCAGTATTTT.

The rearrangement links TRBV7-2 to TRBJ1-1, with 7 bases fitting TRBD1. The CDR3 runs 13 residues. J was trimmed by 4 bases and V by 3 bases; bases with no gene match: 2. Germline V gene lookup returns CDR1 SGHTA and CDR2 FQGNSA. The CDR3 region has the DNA TGTGCCAGCAGCTTCGACAGGGCCACTGAAGCTTTCTTT. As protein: CASSFDRATEAFF.

CDR3 amino acids: CASSWGQGGSPLHF. The CDR3 coding sequence is TGTGCCAGCAGTTGGGGACAGGGGGGATCACCCCTCCACTTT. The chain links TRBV5-6 to TRBJ1-6; 11 positions match TRBD1. V lost 5 bases to trimming and J lost 10 bases; unmatched junction nucleotides: 5. Germline V gene lookup returns CDR1 SGHDT and CDR2 YYEEEE. CDR3 length equals 14 residues. Variable domain in full (rest from reference TRBV5-6 and TRBJ1-6): DAGVTQSPTHLIKTRGQQVTLRCSPKSGHDTVSWYQQALGQGPQFIFQYYEEEERQRGNFPDRFSGHQFPNYSSELNVNALLLGDSALYLCASSWGQGGSPLHFGNGTRLTVT.

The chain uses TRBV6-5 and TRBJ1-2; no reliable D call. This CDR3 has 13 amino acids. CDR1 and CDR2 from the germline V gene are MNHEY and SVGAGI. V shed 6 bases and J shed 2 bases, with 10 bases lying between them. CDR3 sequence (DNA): TGTGCCAGCAGCCGGAGTCAGAACTATGGCTACACCTTC. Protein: CASSRSQNYGYTF.

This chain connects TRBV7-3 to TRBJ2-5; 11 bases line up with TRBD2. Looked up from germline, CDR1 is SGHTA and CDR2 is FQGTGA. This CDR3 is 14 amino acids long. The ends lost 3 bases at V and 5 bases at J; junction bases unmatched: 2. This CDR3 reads CASSFSGGAETQYF. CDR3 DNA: TGTGCCAGCAGCTTTAGCGGGGGGGCGGAGACCCAGTACTTC.

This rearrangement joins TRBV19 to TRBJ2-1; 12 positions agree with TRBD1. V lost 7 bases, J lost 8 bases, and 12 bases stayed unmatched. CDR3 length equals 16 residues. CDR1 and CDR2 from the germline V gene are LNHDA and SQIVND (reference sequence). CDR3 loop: CASKRAPGQGAYEQFF. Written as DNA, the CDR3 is TGTGCCAGTAAGAGAGCTCCGGGACAGGGGGCCTATGAGCAGTTCTTC.

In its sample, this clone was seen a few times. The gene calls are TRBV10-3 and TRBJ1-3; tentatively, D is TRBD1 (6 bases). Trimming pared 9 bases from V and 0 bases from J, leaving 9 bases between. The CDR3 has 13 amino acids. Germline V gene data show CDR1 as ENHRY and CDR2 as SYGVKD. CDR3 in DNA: TGTGCCATTAGGGACACCTCTGGAAACACCATATATTTT. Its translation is CAIRDTSGNTIYF.

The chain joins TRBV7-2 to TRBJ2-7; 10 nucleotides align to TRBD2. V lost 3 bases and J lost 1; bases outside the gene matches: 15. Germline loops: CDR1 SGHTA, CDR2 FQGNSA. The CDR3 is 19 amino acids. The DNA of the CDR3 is TGTGCCAGCAGCTTGCGGCCAGCGGGGGGGCTAGGAGCGTCCTACGAGCAGTACTTC. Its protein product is CASSLRPAGGLGASYEQYF.

Written as DNA, the CDR3 is TGTGCCAGCAGCTTAATAGCTGCTAGCGGGGGCCTCCTCAACACCGGGGAGCTGTTTTTT. Amino acids: CASSLIAASGGLLNTGELFF. The chain couples TRBV7-3 to TRBJ2-2; TRBD2 matches at 10 bases. Trimming removed 1 base from V and 2 bases from J; junction bases left unmatched: 13. This CDR3 has 20 residues. From germline, CDR1 is SGHTA and CDR2 FQGTGA. Full variable domain (outside the CDR3, taken from reference TRBV7-3 and TRBJ2-2): GAGVSQTPSNKVTEKGKYVELRCDPISGHTALYWYRQSLGQGPEFLIYFQGTGAADDSGLPNDRFFAVRPEGSVSTLKIQRTERGDSAVYLCASSLIAASGGLLNTGELFFGEGSRLTVL.

CDR3 sequence reads: CASSYSETTEAFF. Here the CDR3 DNA reads TGTGCCAGCAGTTACTCGGAGACCACTGAAGCTTTCTTT. The chain recombines TRBV6-2 or TRBV6-3 with TRBJ1-1; D not resolved. V shed 0 bases and J shed 4 bases, with 6 bases lying between them. The germline gives CDR1 MNHEY, CDR2 SVGEGT. This CDR3 has 13 residues.

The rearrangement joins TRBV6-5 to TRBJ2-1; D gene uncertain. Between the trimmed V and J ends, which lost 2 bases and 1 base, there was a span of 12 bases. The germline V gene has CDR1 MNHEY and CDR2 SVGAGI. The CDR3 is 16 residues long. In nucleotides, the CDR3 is TGTGCCAGCAGTTACGCGGCTCGCCGATCCTACAATGAGCAGTTCTTC. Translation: CASSYAARRSYNEQFF.